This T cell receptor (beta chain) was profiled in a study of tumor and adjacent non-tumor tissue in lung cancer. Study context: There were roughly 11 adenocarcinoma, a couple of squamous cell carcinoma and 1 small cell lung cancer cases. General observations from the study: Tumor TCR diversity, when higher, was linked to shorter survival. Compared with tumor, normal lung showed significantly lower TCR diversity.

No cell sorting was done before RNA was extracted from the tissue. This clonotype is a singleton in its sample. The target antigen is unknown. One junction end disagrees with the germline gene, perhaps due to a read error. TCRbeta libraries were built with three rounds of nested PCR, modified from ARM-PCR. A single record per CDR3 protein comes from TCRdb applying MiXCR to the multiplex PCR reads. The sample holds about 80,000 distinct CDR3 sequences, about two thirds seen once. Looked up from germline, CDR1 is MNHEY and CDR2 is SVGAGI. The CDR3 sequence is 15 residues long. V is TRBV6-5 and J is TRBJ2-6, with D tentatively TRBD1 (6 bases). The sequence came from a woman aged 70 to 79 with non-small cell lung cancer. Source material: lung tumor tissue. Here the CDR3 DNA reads TGTGCCAGCAGAGGGGACATATCTGGGGCTAACGTCCTGACTTTC. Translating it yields CASRGDISGANVLTF.